The next 29 T cell receptor beta chains were all read from a single sample in a study of cytomegalovirus exposure and HLA in healthy donors. The PCR ran on 60 Vbeta and 13 Jbeta primers. Repertoires were generated with immunoSEQ multiplex PCR, while TCRdb's copy carries only in-frame clones and drops some. The repertoire holds about 150,000 clones, with roughly 80% as singletons. Sequencing was done on a sample of PBMCs. The receptors come from a man aged 35 to 55 in good health and CMV-seropositive.

This chain uses TRBV6-1 with TRBJ2-3; 12 nucleotides agree with TRBD2. This CDR3 is 19 amino acids long. Losses at the gene ends were 4 bases for V and 1 base for J; bases not matched to a gene: 12. Germline lookup yields CDR1 MNHNS and CDR2 SASEGT. CDR3 sequence (DNA): TGTGCCAGCAGTGGCACACGGACTAGCGGGAACCTCGGCACAGATACGCAGTATTTT. Amino acids: CASSGTRTSGNLGTDTQYF.

CDR3 nucleotide sequence: TGTGCCAGCAGTCAACAGGTTAACACCGGGGAGCTGTTTTTT. It encodes CASSQQVNTGELFF. This chain links TRBV25-1 with TRBJ2-2, with a weak D call TRBD1 (5 bases). Trimming removed 5 bases from V and 2 bases from J, with 9 bases in between. Germline lookup yields CDR1 MGHDK and CDR2 SYGVNS. The CDR3 contains 14 residues.

The V and J genes are TRBV7-6 and TRBJ1-4, with D tentatively TRBD1 (6 bases). The V gene's germline CDR1 is SGHVS and CDR2 FNYEAQ. CDR3 length: 15 residues. Deletions cut 4 bases from V and 4 bases from J, with 13 bases between. CDR3 region: CASSSTGLVNEKLFF. For the CDR3, the DNA is TGTGCCAGCAGCTCAACAGGGTTAGTTAATGAAAAACTGTTTTTT.

On this clone itself: Other nucleotide sequences in the sample specify the same CDR3. V gene TRBV7-2 combines with J gene TRBJ2-5; D gene uncertain. Germline assignment: CDR1 SGHTA and CDR2 FQGNSA. V was clipped by 5 bases and J by 2 bases, with 3 bases between them. This CDR3 contains 11 residues. CDR3 sequence (DNA): TGTGCCAGCAGCCCTCAAGAGACCCAGTACTTC. Amino acid sequence: CASSPQETQYF.

The rearrangement uses TRBV4-3 and TRBJ2-5; 11 bases are shared with TRBD2. The closer fit of TRBJ2-7 to the DNA end suggests the J call may be wrong. Germline assignment: CDR1 LGHNA and CDR2 YSLEER. The CDR3 spans 16 residues. Here the CDR3 DNA reads TGCGCCAGCAGCCAAGAGGCAACTAGCGGGAGCTACGAGCAGTACTTC. As protein: CASSQEATSGSYEQYF.

The rearrangement uses TRBV18 and TRBJ2-1; 14 nucleotides line up with TRBD2. V shed 3 bases, J shed 10 bases, and the junction held 8 bases outside the gene matches. The CDR3 has 16 residues. Germline assignment: CDR1 KGHSH and CDR2 LQKENI. The CDR3 reads CASSPLGLAGGYEQFF. Written as DNA, the CDR3 is TGTGCCAGCTCACCTCTTGGACTAGCGGGAGGATACGAGCAGTTCTTC. Full variable domain (rest looked up from reference TRBV18 and TRBJ2-1): NAGVMQNPRHLVRRRGQEARLRCSPMKGHSHVYWYRQLPEEGLKFMVYLQKENIIDESGMPKERFSAEFPKEGPSILRIQQVVRGDSAAYFCASSPLGLAGGYEQFFGPGTRLTVL.

As for this clone: At one boundary the junction diverges from the germline segment, which might be a read error. CDR3 in DNA: TGTTCCAGCAGCCCGGCGGGCGGTCCCCAGCATTTT. Protein: CSSSPAGGPQHF. V usage is TRBV7-9 and J usage is TRBJ1-5; D gene ambiguous. The CDR3 is 12 amino acids. Germline CDR1 is SEHNR and CDR2 is FQNEAQ (reference sequence).

This chain links TRBV19 with TRBJ2-7, with D perhaps matching TRBD2 (7 bases). V lost 3 bases and J 3 bases, leaving 12 bases between the germline ends. CDR1 is LNHDA, CDR2 SQIVND, per germline (reference sequence). The CDR3 is 14 residues long. The CDR3 sequence: CASSMGGGSYEQYF. CDR3 in DNA: TGTGCCAGTAGTATGGGAGGGGGAAGCTACGAGCAGTACTTC.

This chain uses TRBV6-1 with TRBJ2-5, with unresolved D. This CDR3 is 14 amino acids long. V gave up 2 bases and J gave up 5 bases, with 12 bases separating them. Germline values: CDR1 MNHNS, CDR2 SASEGT. CDR3 loop: CASSELLARETQYF. The DNA for the CDR3 is TGTGCCAGCAGTGAATTATTGGCTAGGGAGACCCAGTACTTC.

This clone was counted once. This sequence joins TRBV7-9 and TRBJ2-1; 13 nucleotides agree with TRBD2. The CDR3 loop spans 19 amino acids. CDR1 SEHNR and CDR2 FQNEAQ come from the germline V gene (reference sequence). The J segment lost 3 bases and the V segment lost 0 bases, leaving 8 bases of the junction unmatched. The CDR3 sequence: CASSLAPGLAGSNYNEQFF. CDR3 bases: TGTGCCAGCAGCTTAGCGCCGGGACTAGCGGGAAGTAACTACAATGAGCAGTTCTTC.

The genes are TRBV7-2 and TRBJ2-1, with 7 bases lining up with TRBD2. The germline V gene has CDR1 SGHTA and CDR2 FQGNSA. The V and J ends lost 1 base and 7 bases, in that order; junction bases with no gene match: 7. CDR3 length: 15 amino acids. DNA of the CDR3: TGTGCCAGCAGCTTAGGATCCCGGACTAGTAATGAGCAGTTCTTC. This translates into CASSLGSRTSNEQFF.

This chain joins TRBV28 and TRBJ2-7, with D possibly being TRBD2 (6 bases). The CDR3 extends over 14 amino acids. CDR1 and CDR2 (germline): MDHEN, SYDVKM. Deletions cut 2 bases from V and 0 bases from J, with 8 bases between. The CDR3: CASSLVGGSYEQYF. CDR3 nucleotides: TGTGCCAGCAGTTTAGTGGGAGGCTCCTACGAGCAGTACTTC. The full variable domain, completed using reference TRBV28 and TRBJ2-7, is DVKVTQSSRYLVKRTGEKVFLECVQDMDHENMFWYRQDPGLGLRLIYFSYDVKMKEKGDIPEGYSVSREKKERFSLILESASTNQTSMYLCASSLVGGSYEQYFGPGTRLTVT.

A few counts support this clone. V usage is TRBV28 and J usage is TRBJ2-5; TRBD2 might be the D (5 bases). Trimming removed 6 bases from V and 5 bases from J, with 13 bases in between. The CDR3 contains 13 residues. Germline V gene data show CDR1 as MDHEN and CDR2 as SYDVKM. The CDR3 nucleotides read TGTGCCAGCAGCATAGGAGGTGGCGAGACCCAGTACTTC. Amino acid sequence: CASSIGGGETQYF.

This sequence joins TRBV5-1 and TRBJ1-2, with D possibly TRBD1 on 5 matching bases. CDR3 length: 15 residues. The V end lost 2 bases, the J end lost 4 bases, and 15 bases lay between the germline ends. Germline V CDR1 and CDR2: SGHRS, YFSETQ. The CDR3, as DNA: TGCGCCAGCAGCTTATGGGGGGAAGCCGGCTATGGCTACACCTTC. It yields the protein CASSLWGEAGYGYTF.

The V and J genes are TRBV5-3 and TRBJ2-7, with a tentative D call TRBD2 (6 bases). TRBV5-3 is an open reading frame whose function is uncertain. Trimming pared 10 bases from V and 0 bases from J, leaving 14 bases between. This CDR3 has 13 amino acids. The CDR3 reads CALGGRFSYEQYF. The CDR3 DNA reads TGTGCCCTCGGGGGACGGTTCTCCTACGAGCAGTACTTC.

This rearrangement joins TRBV9 to TRBJ1-4; maybe TRBD1 (5 bases). The ends were cut back, 1 base at V and 8 bases at J, with 33 bases in the middle. Germline CDR1 reads SGDLS; CDR2 reads YYNGEE. CDR3 size: 21 residues. The CDR3 reads CASSVFSLNSVPGCVKEKLFF. In DNA, the CDR3 is TGTGCCAGCAGCGTATTCTCATTAAACTCGGTGCCAGGGTGTGTTAAGGAAAAACTGTTTTTT.

The chain has TRBV6-5 and TRBJ2-5; 8 nucleotides agree with TRBD1. The J call is in doubt because the DNA end fits TRBJ2-7 better. The germline gives CDR1 MNHEY, CDR2 SVGAGI. CDR3 length: 15 amino acids. CDR3 coding DNA: TGTGCCAGCAGTCAGGGACGACAGGGGACCAACGAGCAGTACTTC. Translation gives CASSQGRQGTNEQYF.

This clone has more than one count but fewer than ten. The genes are TRBV6-5 and TRBJ1-5; D might be TRBD1 (6 bases). Trimming shortened V by 7 bases and J by 7 bases, and 14 bases separated the two germline ends. This CDR3 has 13 amino acids. Germline V gives CDR1 MNHEY, CDR2 SVGAGI. Here the CDR3 reads CASISTGRQPQHF. CDR3 nucleotide sequence: TGTGCCAGCATTTCCACAGGGAGACAGCCCCAGCATTTT.

This clone has only a few counts. The V gene is TRBV7-2, the J gene TRBJ1-1; 8 bases line up with TRBD1. From germline, CDR1 is SGHTA and CDR2 FQGNSA. The J segment lost 5 bases and the V segment lost 4 bases, leaving 3 bases of the junction unmatched. The CDR3 extends over 13 amino acids. The CDR3 DNA sequence: TGTGCCAGCAGCTCACAGGGGGGAACTGAAGCTTTCTTT. Protein: CASSSQGGTEAFF.

The J gene is TRBJ1-6, the V gene TRBV28; no firm D call. Trimming took 3 bases from V and 7 from J, leaving 10 bases between them. Germline V gene lookup returns CDR1 MDHEN and CDR2 SYDVKM. The CDR3 has 14 residues. CDR3 sequence reads: CASSFAGTNSPLHF. As DNA, the CDR3 is TGTGCCAGCAGTTTTGCGGGCACCAATTCACCCCTCCACTTT.

This clone appeared once. The CDR3: CASSLVASTDTQYF. The CDR3 nucleotides read TGTGCCAGCAGCTTAGTGGCTAGCACAGATACGCAGTATTTT. The genes are TRBV11-2 and TRBJ2-3, with D hard to call. Germline values: CDR1 SGHAT, CDR2 FQNNGV. The V gene lost 1 base and the J gene lost 0 bases, with 5 bases spanning the gap. This CDR3 comprises 14 residues.

The genes are TRBV14 and TRBJ1-1, with 10 positions matching TRBD1. The CDR3 sequence is 14 residues long. J was trimmed by 5 bases and V by 1 base; bases with no gene match: 1. Per germline, CDR1 SGHDN and CDR2 FVKESK. CDR3 protein: CASSQGQGATEAFF. Here the CDR3 DNA reads TGTGCCAGCAGCCAAGGACAGGGGGCTACTGAAGCTTTCTTT.

The chain is built from TRBV12-5 and TRBJ1-2; tentatively, D is TRBD1 (5 bases). The CDR3 totals 16 residues. With 0 bases removed from V and 4 bases from J, the gap between germline ends came to 15 bases. The germline V gene has CDR1 LGHNT and CDR2 FRNRAP. The CDR3 reads CASGLVTGGRGYGYTF. In DNA, the CDR3 is TGTGCTAGTGGTTTGGTAACGGGGGGAAGGGGCTATGGCTACACCTTC. Complete variable domain (other parts from reference TRBV12-5 and TRBJ1-2): DARVTQTPRHKVTEMGQEVTMRCQPILGHNTVFWYRQTMMQGLELLAYFRNRAPLDDSGMPKDRFSAEMPDATLATLKIQPSEPRDSAVYFCASGLVTGGRGYGYTFGSGTRLTVV.

The V and J genes are TRBV7-3 and TRBJ2-5; 7 positions agree with TRBD2. TRBJ2-7 explains the end of the DNA better; the J call may be wrong. Germline CDR1 SGHTA, CDR2 FQGTGA. The CDR3 loop spans 15 amino acids. CDR3 protein: CASSLTGGGRNEQYF. DNA for the CDR3: TGTGCCAGCAGCTTAACTGGCGGGGGTCGCAACGAGCAGTACTTC.

The chain recombines TRBV7-9 with TRBJ2-7, with a tentative D call TRBD1 (6 bases). CDR1 SEHNR and CDR2 FQNEAQ come from the germline V gene (reference sequence). The CDR3 has 14 residues. Trimming took 0 bases from V and 7 from J, leaving 13 bases between them. CDR3 bases: TGTGCCAGCAGCTTAGCGGGGGCGAGTTGGGAGCAGTACTTC. Amino acids: CASSLAGASWEQYF.

This chain links TRBV5-1 with TRBJ1-3; the D is unclear. Germline V gives CDR1 SGHRS, CDR2 YFSETQ. The CDR3 spans 16 residues. The ends were cut back, 0 bases at V and 0 bases at J, with 10 bases in the middle. The CDR3: CASSLAAIYSGNTIYF. The CDR3 bases are TGCGCCAGCAGCTTGGCCGCTATTTACTCTGGAAACACCATATATTTT.

The chain couples TRBV10-3 to TRBJ1-1; TRBD1 agrees at 8 bases. The V gene end was trimmed by 2 bases and the J gene end by 4 bases; junction bases not matched to a gene: 0. The germline gives CDR1 ENHRY, CDR2 SYGVKD. The CDR3 runs to 13 residues. The CDR3 here is CAISETGGTEAFF. As DNA, the CDR3 is TGTGCCATCAGTGAGACAGGGGGCACTGAAGCTTTCTTT.

The chain links TRBV5-1 to TRBJ2-3, with TRBD1 identical over 9 bases. This CDR3 has 18 residues. V lost 2 bases and J lost 3; bases outside the gene matches: 13. Germline-derived CDR1 and CDR2 are SGHRS and YFSETQ. CDR3 in DNA: TGCGCCAGCAGCTTTACCACCCGAAGACAGGGGGTGACAGATACGCAGTATTTT. It yields the protein CASSFTTRRQGVTDTQYF.

This chain uses TRBV12-1 with TRBJ1-2; TRBD1, the table's D call, was not compared with the DNA. TRBV12-1 has pseudogene status. The CDR3 runs 12 residues. CDR3 nucleotides: TGTGCCAGCATCCCCAGGGACTATGGCTACACCTTC. Its protein product is CASIPRDYGYTF.